What follows are 23 T cell receptor beta chains derived from one specimen sequenced in a study of T cell responses to AZD1222 COVID-19 vaccine. TCRdb keeps only in-frame clones here, not all; method: immunoSEQ multiplex PCR. The sample lists about 120,000 clones; around 83% were seen once. The specimen was peripheral blood, collected 28 days after the second AZD1222 dose. These receptor sequences come from an adult who received the AZD1222 COVID-19 vaccine.

The chain couples TRBV6-5 to TRBJ2-3; 8 nucleotides agree with TRBD2. CDR3 size: 15 residues. Germline CDR1 and CDR2: MNHEY and SVGAGI. Trimming at V came to 0 bases and at J to 4 bases, leaving 3 bases not matched to a gene. CDR3 region: CASSYSWRGADTQYF. CDR3 DNA: TGTGCCAGCAGTTACTCGTGGCGGGGGGCAGATACGCAGTATTTT.

This clone was counted a few times. The gene calls are TRBV6-5 and TRBJ1-4; possibly TRBD1 for D (5 bases). The V end was cut by 8 bases, the J end by 6 bases, with 13 bases between. The CDR3 is 13 residues long. The V gene's germline CDR1 is MNHEY and CDR2 SVGAGI. CDR3 sequence reads: CASRTGTHEKLFF. In DNA form, the CDR3 reads TGTGCCAGCCGAACCGGGACGCATGAAAAACTGTTTTTT.

The rearrangement uses TRBV6-2 or TRBV6-3 and TRBJ1-1; weak D call: TRBD1 (5 bases). The CDR3 extends over 13 amino acids. CDR1 is MNHEY and CDR2 is SVGEGT in the germline V gene. V lost 2 bases to trimming and J lost 5 bases, with 9 bases between them. This chain's CDR3 is CASSYEGLTEAFF. The CDR3 DNA follows: TGTGCCAGCAGTTACGAGGGGTTAACTGAAGCTTTCTTT.

This sequence joins TRBV7-2 and TRBJ2-2; TRBD1 matches 7 bases. The CDR3 loop spans 14 amino acids. J was trimmed by 3 bases and V by 7 bases; bases with no gene match: 5. Germline CDR1 SGHTA, CDR2 FQGNSA. The CDR3 spells CASIRQGYTGELFF. CDR3 DNA: TGTGCCAGCATCCGACAGGGTTACACCGGGGAGCTGTTTTTT. Supplemented by reference TRBV7-2 and TRBJ2-2, the full variable domain reads GAGVSQSPSNKVTEKGKDVELRCDPISGHTALYWYRQSLGQGLEFLIYFQGNSAPDKSGLPSDRFSAERTGGSVSTLTIQRTQQEDSAVYLCASIRQGYTGELFFGEGSRLTVL.

The chain has TRBV4-1 and TRBJ1-1; D might be TRBD1 (5 bases). Germline assignment: CDR1 MGHRA and CDR2 YSYEKL. V was clipped by 4 bases and J by 0 bases, with 12 bases between them. There are 15 residues in the CDR3. The CDR3 DNA sequence: TGCGCCAGCAGCCCCCCGGAGGGGCTGAACACTGAAGCTTTCTTT. Translating it yields CASSPPEGLNTEAFF.

The V gene is TRBV7-2, the J gene TRBJ1-1, with D tentatively TRBD1 (5 bases). This CDR3 contains 17 residues. The germline V gene has CDR1 SGHTA and CDR2 FQGNSA. The ends were cut back, 3 bases at V and 5 bases at J, with 22 bases in the middle. The DNA for the CDR3 is TGTGCCAGCAGCTTTTTAACGGGGCGCGTCGGGGGGACTGAAGCTTTCTTT. Translation gives CASSFLTGRVGGTEAFF.

Of note for this clone: The junction does not match germline at one end; this may be a read error. V gene TRBV7-7 combines with J gene TRBJ2-3; TRBD1 matches at 10 bases. The CDR3 sequence is 15 residues long. Germline V gene data show CDR1 as SSHAT and CDR2 as FNYEAQ (reference sequence). CDR3 in amino acids: CASSLTGGGSDTQYF. The CDR3 DNA sequence: TGTGCTAGCAGCTTGACAGGGGGCGGTTCAGATACGCAGTATTTT.

The chain links TRBV7-6 to TRBJ2-2, with TRBD2 identical over 13 bases. CDR3 length: 17 residues. J gave up 6 bases and V 2 bases, and 6 bases lay outside the gene matches. CDR1 is SGHVS and CDR2 is FNYEAQ in the germline V gene. The CDR3 coding sequence is TGTGCCAGCAGCTTACGACTAGCGGGGGGAAAGGCCGGGGAGCTGTTTTTT. It specifies CASSLRLAGGKAGELFF.

The rearrangement uses TRBV3-1 (or the pseudogene TRBV3-2) and TRBJ2-5, with 9 bases fitting TRBD1. Trimming removed 6 bases from V and 5 bases from J; junction bases left unmatched: 7. The germline V gene encodes CDR1 LGHDT and CDR2 YNNKEL (reference sequence). The CDR3 is 14 amino acids. In DNA, the CDR3 is TGTGCCAGCAGTCTCGGGACAGGGAGGGAGACCCAGTACTTC. Its protein is CASSLGTGRETQYF.

The rearrangement links TRBV15 to TRBJ2-7, with 8 bases aligning to TRBD1. This CDR3 region has 14 residues. CDR1 and CDR2 (germline): LNHNV, YYDKDF (reference sequence). The trim removed 5 bases at V and 5 bases at J, leaving 8 bases unmatched. This chain's CDR3 is CATSRTGISDEQYF. As DNA, the CDR3 is TGTGCCACCAGCCGGACAGGGATAAGTGACGAGCAGTACTTC.

The chain combines TRBV19 with TRBJ2-6; tentatively, D is TRBD1 (5 bases). V lost 3 bases and J 12 bases, leaving 9 bases between the germline ends. The CDR3 is made up of 12 amino acids. Germline V CDR1 and CDR2: LNHDA, SQIVND (reference sequence). The CDR3 DNA sequence: TGTGCCAGTAGTATCGTAGGGGTCGTCCTGACTTTC. Translated, it gives CASSIVGVVLTF.

The chain joins TRBV7-3 to TRBJ2-2, with TRBD2 matching 9 bases. CDR3 length: 16 amino acids. Germline assignment: CDR1 SGHTA and CDR2 FQGTGA. The J segment lost 2 bases and the V segment lost 4 bases, leaving 5 bases of the junction unmatched. CDR3: CASSWFSGGNTGELFF. The CDR3, as DNA: TGTGCCAGCAGCTGGTTTAGCGGGGGCAACACCGGGGAGCTGTTTTTT.

The chain recombines TRBV5-1 with TRBJ2-5; D may be TRBD1 or TRBD2 (5 bases each). This CDR3 is built from 14 residues. Germline V gene lookup returns CDR1 SGHRS and CDR2 YFSETQ. V lost 4 bases, J lost 6 bases, and 16 bases lay in between. CDR3 residues: CASSQGDEAQTQYF. The CDR3 DNA sequence: TGCGCCAGCAGCCAAGGGGACGAGGCACAGACCCAGTACTTC.

In its sample, this clone was seen once. CDR3 sequence reads: CASSLVSGPLHF. The CDR3 DNA follows: TGTGCCAGCAGCTTAGTCTCGGGACCCCTCCACTTT. This sequence joins TRBV7-2 and TRBJ1-6; no reliable D call. Trimming stripped 1 base from V and 12 bases from J, with 7 bases between. From germline, CDR1 is SGHTA and CDR2 FQGNSA. The CDR3 sequence is 12 residues long.

This chain uses TRBV23-1 with TRBJ1-5; D perhaps matches TRBD1 (6 bases). Being an ORF, TRBV23-1 has a function that is uncertain. The CDR3 contains 17 residues. V lost 0 bases to trimming and J lost 5 bases, with 17 bases between them. Here the CDR3 DNA reads TGCGCCAGCAGTCAATCTACCTCGGACAGCTACGATCAGCCCCAGCATTTT. The encoded protein is CASSQSTSDSYDQPQHF.

The rearrangement joins TRBV2 to TRBJ2-1; D is uncertain. Deletions cut 7 bases from V and 6 bases from J, with 13 bases between. The CDR3 loop spans 13 amino acids. Germline V gives CDR1 SNHLY, CDR2 FYNNEI. CDR3 coding DNA: TGTGCCAGCACGGACGATGAACCCAATGAGCAGTTCTTC. Amino acids: CASTDDEPNEQFF.

This chain connects TRBV27 to TRBJ1-5; no clear D. The CDR3 contains 15 residues. Trimming pared 5 bases from V and 0 bases from J, leaving 11 bases between. Germline values: CDR1 MNHEY, CDR2 SMNVEV (reference sequence). CDR3 DNA: TGTGCCAGCAGTCCACGGACGGGTAGCAATCAGCCCCAGCATTTT. Its protein is CASSPRTGSNQPQHF.

DNA of the CDR3: TGTGCCAGCTCACTCTCCCAGGGGGCCTACAATGAGCAGTTCTTC. Translated, it gives CASSLSQGAYNEQFF. V usage is TRBV18 and J usage is TRBJ2-1; TRBD1 aligns across 7 bases. The trim removed 4 bases at V and 2 bases at J, leaving 5 bases unmatched. This CDR3 contains 15 residues. Germline CDR1 reads KGHSH; CDR2 reads LQKENI.

The chain joins TRBV27 to TRBJ1-1; D is unclear. Germline assignment: CDR1 MNHEY and CDR2 SMNVEV (reference sequence). CDR3 length: 14 amino acids. Trimming removed 3 bases from V and 4 bases from J, with 12 bases in between. CDR3 loop: CASSFGEGGTEAFF. CDR3 bases: TGTGCCAGCAGTTTCGGAGAGGGTGGCACTGAAGCTTTCTTT.

The chain carries TRBV12-3 or TRBV12-4 and TRBJ1-2; no clear D. The germline V and J ends were trimmed by 3 bases and 7 bases, with 9 bases remaining between them. The CDR3 consists of 12 residues. In DNA form, the CDR3 reads TGTGCCAGCAGTTTTATAGGGTTTGGCTACACCTTC. It yields the protein CASSFIGFGYTF.

This clone has only one observation. The V and J genes are TRBV7-2 and TRBJ1-6; tentative D call: TRBD1 (5 bases). Germline V gene lookup returns CDR1 SGHTA and CDR2 FQGNSA. V lost 2 bases to trimming and J lost 7 bases, with 12 bases between them. This CDR3 has 15 amino acids. The DNA of the CDR3 is TGTGCCAGCAGCTTACCCCCAGGGATGAATTCACCCCTCCACTTT. Translating it yields CASSLPPGMNSPLHF.

The genes are TRBV3-1 (or the pseudogene TRBV3-2) and TRBJ2-5; tentative D call: TRBD1 (5 bases). Germline V gene sequence: CDR1 LGHDT, CDR2 YNNKEL (reference sequence). The CDR3 loop spans 14 amino acids. Trimming stripped 1 base from V and 2 bases from J, with 8 bases between. Here the CDR3 DNA reads TGTGCCAGCAGCCAAGGGCCAGGGCAAGAGACCCAGTACTTC. It is translated as CASSQGPGQETQYF.

This clone was recorded a few times. The chain couples TRBV6-1 to TRBJ2-2; no clear D. Trimming stripped 2 bases from V and 2 bases from J, with 9 bases between. Germline lookup yields CDR1 MNHNS and CDR2 SASEGT. CDR3 length equals 15 residues. CDR3 sequence reads: CASSERPRNTGELFF. Here the CDR3 DNA reads TGTGCCAGCAGTGAACGGCCCCGTAACACCGGGGAGCTGTTTTTT.